The 6 T cell receptor beta chains reported below all come from one sample, sequenced in a study of identical twins. TCRdb re-derived calls from the 5' RACE reads in MiXCR, one entry per CDR3 protein. The table lists approximately 530,000 distinct CDR3 sequences, about a fifth of them singletons. Another study also made use of these data, one on yellow fever vaccine responses in identical twins.

What was sequenced was CD4+ T cells sorted from blood. These receptor sequences come from a woman aged 18-29 years in good health.

The V and J genes are TRBV12-3 or TRBV12-4 and TRBJ1-2; D is ambiguous. Trimming pared 6 bases from V and 4 bases from J, leaving 12 bases between. This CDR3 has 13 residues. CDR3 residues: CASRTPSSYGYTF. CDR3 DNA: TGTGCCAGCAGGACGCCCTCATCCTATGGCTACACCTTC.

This chain uses TRBV25-1 with TRBJ2-2; D is perhaps TRBD1 (5 bases). The ends were cut back, 3 bases at V and 5 bases at J, with 10 bases in the middle. The CDR3 length is 14 residues. CDR1 and CDR2 (germline): MGHDK, SYGVNS. In nucleotides, the CDR3 is TGTGCCAGCAGTGACGCAGGGTGGACCGGGGAGCTGTTTTTT. Translation: CASSDAGWTGELFF.

Here the CDR3 DNA reads TGTGCCAGCAGCCAAGGGCTCAATGGTGAGCAGTTCTTC. It yields the protein CASSQGLNGEQFF. This rearrangement joins TRBV3-1 to TRBJ2-1; D gene ambiguous. Germline V gene sequence: CDR1 LGHDT, CDR2 YNNKEL (reference sequence). CDR3 length equals 13 residues. V shed 1 base and J shed 9 bases, with 10 bases lying between them.

This clonotype has only a few counts. CDR3 nucleotide sequence: TGTGCCTCTCTGCCGGGACAGGGATTAGCGAACACTGAAGCTTTCTTT. It codes for CASLPGQGLANTEAFF. The V and J genes are TRBV12-3 or TRBV12-4 and TRBJ1-1; TRBD1 matches at 9 bases. V shed 11 bases, J shed 1 base, and the junction held 14 bases outside the gene matches. The length of the CDR3 is 16 residues.

This clonotype came up many times. The V call is TRBV7-6, the J call TRBJ2-7; tentative D call: TRBD1 (6 bases). CDR3 length: 13 amino acids. Trimming removed 5 bases from V and 2 bases from J, with 10 bases in between. In germline, CDR1 is SGHVS, CDR2 FNYEAQ. CDR3 amino acids: CASSLQGTYEQYF. The CDR3 DNA reads TGTGCCAGCAGCCTACAGGGAACCTACGAGCAGTACTTC.

This clonotype has only a few counts. J is TRBJ1-2 and V is TRBV18, with D unclear. The V gene lost 1 base and the J gene lost 0 bases, with 6 bases spanning the gap. The CDR3 consists of 14 residues. CDR1 is KGHSH, CDR2 LQKENI, per germline. CDR3 region: CASSPRPANYGYTF. CDR3 nucleotide sequence: TGTGCCAGCTCACCACGTCCGGCTAACTATGGCTACACCTTC.